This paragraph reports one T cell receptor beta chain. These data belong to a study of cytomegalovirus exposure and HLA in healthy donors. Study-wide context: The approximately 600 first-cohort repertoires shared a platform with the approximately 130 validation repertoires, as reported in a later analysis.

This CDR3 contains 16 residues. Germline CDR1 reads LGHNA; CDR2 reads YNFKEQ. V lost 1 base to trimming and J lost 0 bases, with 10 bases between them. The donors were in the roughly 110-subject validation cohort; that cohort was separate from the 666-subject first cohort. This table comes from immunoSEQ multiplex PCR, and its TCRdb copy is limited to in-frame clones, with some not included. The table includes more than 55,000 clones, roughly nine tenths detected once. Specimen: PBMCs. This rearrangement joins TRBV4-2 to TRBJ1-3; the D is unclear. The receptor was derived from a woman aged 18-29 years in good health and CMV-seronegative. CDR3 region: CASSQARRSSGNTIYF. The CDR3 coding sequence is TGTGCCAGCAGCCAAGCGCGACGGAGCTCTGGAAACACCATATATTTT.